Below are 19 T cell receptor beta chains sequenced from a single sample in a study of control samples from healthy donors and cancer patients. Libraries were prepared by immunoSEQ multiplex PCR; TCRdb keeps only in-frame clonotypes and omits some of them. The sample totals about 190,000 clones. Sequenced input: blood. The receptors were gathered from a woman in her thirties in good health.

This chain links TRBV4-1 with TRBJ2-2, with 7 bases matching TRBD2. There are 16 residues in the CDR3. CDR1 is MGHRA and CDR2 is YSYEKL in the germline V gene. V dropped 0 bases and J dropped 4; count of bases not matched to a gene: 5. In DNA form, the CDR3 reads TGCGCCAGCAGCCAAGAACCTTCGGGGGGCACCGGGGAGCTGTTTTTT. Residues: CASSQEPSGGTGELFF.

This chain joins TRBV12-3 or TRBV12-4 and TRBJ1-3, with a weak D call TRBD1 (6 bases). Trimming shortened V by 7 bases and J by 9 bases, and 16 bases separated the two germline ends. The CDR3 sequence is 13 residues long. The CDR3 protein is CASTNRVGSTIYF. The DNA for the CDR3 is TGTGCCAGCACCAACAGGGTTGGATCCACCATATATTTT.

As DNA, the CDR3 is TGTGCCAGCAGTTTAGCGTCTGAAGCTTTCTTT. This encodes CASSLASEAFF. V and J are TRBV12-3 or TRBV12-4 and TRBJ1-1, with D hard to call. The V gene lost 0 bases and the J gene lost 6 bases, with 2 bases spanning the gap. The CDR3 is 11 amino acids.

As DNA, the CDR3 is TGTGCCAGCAGCACACCTCAGGGGGGGACCGGGGAGCTGTTTTTT. This gives the protein CASSTPQGGTGELFF. The chain links TRBV7-6 to TRBJ2-2; the D call may be TRBD1 or TRBD2 (7 bases each). V gave up 5 bases and J gave up 5 bases, with 15 bases separating them. This CDR3 is 15 amino acids long. CDR1 SGHVS and CDR2 FNYEAQ come from the germline V gene.

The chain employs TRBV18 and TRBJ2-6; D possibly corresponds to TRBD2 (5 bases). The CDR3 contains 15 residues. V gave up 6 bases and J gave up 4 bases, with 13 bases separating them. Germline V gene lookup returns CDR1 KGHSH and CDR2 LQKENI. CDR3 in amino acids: CASSPARAGANVLTF. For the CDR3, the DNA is TGTGCCAGCTCTCCCGCGAGGGCGGGGGCCAACGTCCTGACTTTC.

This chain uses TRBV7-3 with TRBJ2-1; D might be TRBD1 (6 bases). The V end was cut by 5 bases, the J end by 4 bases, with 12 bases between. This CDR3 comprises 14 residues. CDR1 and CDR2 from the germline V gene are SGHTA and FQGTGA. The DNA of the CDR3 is TGTGCCAGCAGCCCCGGACAGAATTACAATGAGCAGTTCTTC. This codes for CASSPGQNYNEQFF.

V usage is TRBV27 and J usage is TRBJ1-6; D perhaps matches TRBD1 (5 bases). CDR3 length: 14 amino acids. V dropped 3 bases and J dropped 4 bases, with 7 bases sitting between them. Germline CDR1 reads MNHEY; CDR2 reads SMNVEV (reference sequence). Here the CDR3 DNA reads TGTGCCAGCAGTTTCGGGACTTATAATTCACCCCTCCACTTT. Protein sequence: CASSFGTYNSPLHF.

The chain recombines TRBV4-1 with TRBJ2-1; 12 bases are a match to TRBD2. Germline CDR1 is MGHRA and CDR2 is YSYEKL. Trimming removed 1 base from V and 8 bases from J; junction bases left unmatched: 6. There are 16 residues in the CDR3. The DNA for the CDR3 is TGCGCCAGCAGCCAAGCCCCTAGCGGGGGGGCGTATGAGCAGTTCTTC. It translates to CASSQAPSGGAYEQFF.

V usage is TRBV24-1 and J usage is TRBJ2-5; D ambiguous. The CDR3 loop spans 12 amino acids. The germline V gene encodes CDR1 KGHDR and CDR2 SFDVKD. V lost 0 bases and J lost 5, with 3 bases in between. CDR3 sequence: CATSDLGETQYF. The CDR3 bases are TGTGCCACCAGTGATTTGGGGGAGACCCAGTACTTC.

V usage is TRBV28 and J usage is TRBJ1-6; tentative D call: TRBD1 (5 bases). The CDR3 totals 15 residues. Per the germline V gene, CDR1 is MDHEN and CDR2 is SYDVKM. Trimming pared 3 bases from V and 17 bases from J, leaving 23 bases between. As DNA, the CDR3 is TGTGCCAGCAGTTTCTTCGGGGCAGGTTTCCTACACGTCCACTTT. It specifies CASSFFGAGFLHVHF.

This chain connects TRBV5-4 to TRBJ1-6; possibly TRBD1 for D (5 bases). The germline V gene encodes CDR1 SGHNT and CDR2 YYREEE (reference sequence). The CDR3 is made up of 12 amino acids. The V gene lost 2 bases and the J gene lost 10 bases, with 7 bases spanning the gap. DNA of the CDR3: TGTGCCAGCAGCTTCGACAGCTCACCCCTCCACTTT. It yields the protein CASSFDSSPLHF.

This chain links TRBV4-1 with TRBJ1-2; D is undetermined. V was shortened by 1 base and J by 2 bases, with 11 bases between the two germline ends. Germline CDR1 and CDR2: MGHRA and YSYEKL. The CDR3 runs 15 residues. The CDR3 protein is CASSQVFNSNYGYTF. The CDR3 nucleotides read TGCGCCAGCAGCCAAGTTTTTAACAGCAACTATGGCTACACCTTC.

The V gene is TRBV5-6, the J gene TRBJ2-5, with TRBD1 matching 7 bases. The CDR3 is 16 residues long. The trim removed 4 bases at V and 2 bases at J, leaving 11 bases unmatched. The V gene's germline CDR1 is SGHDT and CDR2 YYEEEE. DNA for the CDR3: TGTGCCAGCAGCCCTGGGACAGCCCTATTACAAGAGACCCAGTACTTC. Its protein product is CASSPGTALLQETQYF.

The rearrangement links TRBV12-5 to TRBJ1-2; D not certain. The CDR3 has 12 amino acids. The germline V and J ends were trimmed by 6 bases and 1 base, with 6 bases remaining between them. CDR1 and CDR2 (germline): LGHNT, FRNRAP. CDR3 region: CASGVNNYGYTF. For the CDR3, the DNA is TGTGCTAGTGGCGTTAATAACTATGGCTACACCTTC.

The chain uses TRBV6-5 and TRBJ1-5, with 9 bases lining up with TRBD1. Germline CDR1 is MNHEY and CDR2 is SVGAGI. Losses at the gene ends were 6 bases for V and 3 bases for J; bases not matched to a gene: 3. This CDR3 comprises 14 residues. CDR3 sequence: CASRQGADNQPQHF. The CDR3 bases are TGTGCCAGCAGACAGGGGGCAGACAATCAGCCCCAGCATTTT.

The CDR3, as DNA: TGCGCCAGCAGTGAGATTACGCTAGCGGGGACGAACACCGGGGAGCTGTTTTTT. Amino acids: CASSEITLAGTNTGELFF. This chain connects TRBV10-2 to TRBJ2-2; 9 nucleotides agree with TRBD2. Germline CDR1 and CDR2: WSHSY and SAAADI. The CDR3 is 18 residues long. V shed 2 bases, J shed 0 bases, and the junction held 7 bases outside the gene matches.

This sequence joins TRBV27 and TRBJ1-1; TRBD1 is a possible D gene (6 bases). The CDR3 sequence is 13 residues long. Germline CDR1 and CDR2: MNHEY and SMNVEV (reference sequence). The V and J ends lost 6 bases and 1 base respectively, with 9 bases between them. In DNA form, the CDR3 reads TGTGCCAGCAGCTACAGGGAGAACACTGAAGCTTTCTTT. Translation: CASSYRENTEAFF.

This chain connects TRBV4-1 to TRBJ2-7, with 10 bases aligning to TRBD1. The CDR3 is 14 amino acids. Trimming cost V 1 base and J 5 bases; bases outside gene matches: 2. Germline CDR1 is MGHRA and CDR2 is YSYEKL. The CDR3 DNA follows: TGCGCCAGCAGCCAAGGGACAGGGGGGGACGAGCAGTACTTC. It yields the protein CASSQGTGGDEQYF.

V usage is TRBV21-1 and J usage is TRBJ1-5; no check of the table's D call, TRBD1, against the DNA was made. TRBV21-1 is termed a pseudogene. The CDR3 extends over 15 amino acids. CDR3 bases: TGTGCCAGCAGCAAGTACAGGGGTAGCAATCAGCCCCAGCATTTT. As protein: CASSKYRGSNQPQHF.